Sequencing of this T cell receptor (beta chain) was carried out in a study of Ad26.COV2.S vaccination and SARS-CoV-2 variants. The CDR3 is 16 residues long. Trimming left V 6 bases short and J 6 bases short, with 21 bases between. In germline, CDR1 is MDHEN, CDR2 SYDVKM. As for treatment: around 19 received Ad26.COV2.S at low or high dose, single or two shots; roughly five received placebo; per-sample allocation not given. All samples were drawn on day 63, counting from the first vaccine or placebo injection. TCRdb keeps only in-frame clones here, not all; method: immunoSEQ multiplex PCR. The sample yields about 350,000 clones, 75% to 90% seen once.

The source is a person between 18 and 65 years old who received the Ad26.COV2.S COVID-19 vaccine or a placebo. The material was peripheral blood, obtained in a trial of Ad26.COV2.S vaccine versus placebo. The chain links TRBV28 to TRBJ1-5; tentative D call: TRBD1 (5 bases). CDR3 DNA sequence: TGTGCCAGCAGCCCAGGGAGAGTGGTTAACGGTCAGCCCCAGCATTTT. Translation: CASSPGRVVNGQPQHF.